Here is one T cell receptor (beta chain) with its context. Trimming removed 4 bases from V and 2 bases from J, with 12 bases in between. Germline V lookup: CDR1 MDHEN, CDR2 SYDVKM. The CDR3 loop spans 14 amino acids. This sample was included in a study of blood T cell repertoires in COVID-19. Study-level background: Material from acute and convalescent COVID-19 was sourced from the United States, Italy and Spain. Sample material is recorded as cDNA or gDNA derived from T cells, B-cell-depleted T cells, or PBMCs.

In the authors' methods: By means of reference gene primer amplification, nucleated cell counts were estimated. The table came from immunoSEQ multiplex PCR; TCRdb's copy has only in-frame clones and leaves some out. From that table come the V and J calls and clone size; the DNA was used to work out D and trimming. This table has tens of thousands of clones, around 80% appearing once. The receptor comes from a woman older than 75 with acute or convalescent COVID-19. This chain links TRBV28 with TRBJ2-7; TRBD1 is a possible D gene (5 bases). Sequences were obtained from peripheral blood. The CDR3 spells CASSSTGLTYEQYF. The CDR3 DNA reads TGTGCCAGCAGTTCAACAGGCCTAACCTACGAGCAGTACTTC.